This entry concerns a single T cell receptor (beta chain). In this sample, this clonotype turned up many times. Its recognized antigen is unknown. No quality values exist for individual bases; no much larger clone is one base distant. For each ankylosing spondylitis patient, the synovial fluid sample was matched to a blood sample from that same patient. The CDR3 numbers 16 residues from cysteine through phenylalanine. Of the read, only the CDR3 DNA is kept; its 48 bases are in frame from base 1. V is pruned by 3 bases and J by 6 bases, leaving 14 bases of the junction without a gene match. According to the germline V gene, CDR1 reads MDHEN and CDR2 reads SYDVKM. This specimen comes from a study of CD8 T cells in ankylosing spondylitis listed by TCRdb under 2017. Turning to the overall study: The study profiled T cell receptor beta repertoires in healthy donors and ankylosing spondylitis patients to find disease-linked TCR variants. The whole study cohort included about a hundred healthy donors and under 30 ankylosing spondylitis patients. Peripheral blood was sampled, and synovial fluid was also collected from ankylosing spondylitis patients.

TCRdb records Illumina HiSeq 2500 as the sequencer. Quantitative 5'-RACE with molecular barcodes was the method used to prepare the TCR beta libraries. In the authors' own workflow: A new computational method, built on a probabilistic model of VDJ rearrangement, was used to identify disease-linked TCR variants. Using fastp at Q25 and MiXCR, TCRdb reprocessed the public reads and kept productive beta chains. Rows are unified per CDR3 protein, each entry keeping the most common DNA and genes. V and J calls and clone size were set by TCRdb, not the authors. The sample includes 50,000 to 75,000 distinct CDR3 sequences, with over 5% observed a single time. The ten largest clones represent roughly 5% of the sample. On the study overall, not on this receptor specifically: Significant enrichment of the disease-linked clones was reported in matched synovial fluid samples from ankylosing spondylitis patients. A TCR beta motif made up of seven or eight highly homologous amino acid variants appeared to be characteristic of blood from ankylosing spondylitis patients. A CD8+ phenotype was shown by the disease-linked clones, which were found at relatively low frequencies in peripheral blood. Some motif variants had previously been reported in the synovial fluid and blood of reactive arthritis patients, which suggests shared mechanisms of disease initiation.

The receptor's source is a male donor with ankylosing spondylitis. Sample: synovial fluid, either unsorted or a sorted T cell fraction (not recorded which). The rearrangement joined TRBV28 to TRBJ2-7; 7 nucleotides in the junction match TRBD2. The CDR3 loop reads CASSFVVRGEEIEQYF. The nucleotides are TGTGCCAGCAGTTTCGTAGTACGGGGGGAAGAGATCGAGCAGTACTTC.